These 20 T cell receptor beta chains were all obtained from the same sample, sequenced in a study of blood T cells in healthy people across ages. Next came a second PCR, run for roughly 6 to 11 cycles, which used a sample-barcoded 5' primer along with a J-beta primer mix. TCRdb analysed the 5' RACE reads with MiXCR anew, one entry per CDR3 protein. This sample carries about a million distinct CDR3 sequences, just over 50% of them seen once, and the ten largest clones take about 20%. Source material: blood. The receptors here all came from a woman in her fifties or sixties in good health.

The chain combines TRBV9 with TRBJ2-1; possibly TRBD1 or TRBD2 for D (6 bases each). V dropped 0 bases and J dropped 8 bases, with 9 bases sitting between them. Looked up from germline, CDR1 is SGDLS and CDR2 is YYNGEE. This CDR3 contains 13 residues. This chain's CDR3 is CASSVAGAYEQFF. CDR3 in DNA: TGTGCCAGCAGCGTAGCGGGGGCCTATGAGCAGTTCTTC.

The V and J genes are TRBV6-5 and TRBJ1-4; possibly TRBD1 for D (6 bases). This CDR3 has 14 residues. The V gene's germline CDR1 is MNHEY and CDR2 SVGAGI. Deletions cut 6 bases from V and 7 bases from J, with 15 bases between. The CDR3 sequence: CASSLRGAREKLFF. The DNA for the CDR3 is TGTGCCAGCAGCCTACGGGGGGCGCGTGAAAAACTGTTTTTT.

This clonotype was found once. The gene calls are TRBV7-9 and TRBJ2-5; maybe TRBD1 (6 bases). The CDR3 sequence is 14 residues long. The V gene's germline CDR1 is SEHNR and CDR2 FQNEAQ (reference sequence). V was pared by 5 bases and J by 5 bases, with 15 bases between. Written as DNA, the CDR3 is TGTGCCAGCAGCGAAAATACAGGGTACGAGACCCAGTACTTC. It codes for CASSENTGYETQYF.

The chain joins TRBV24-1 to TRBJ2-7; perhaps D is TRBD1 or TRBD2 (5 bases each). Germline V lookup: CDR1 KGHDR, CDR2 SFDVKD. The CDR3 is 14 amino acids. The V and J ends lost 6 bases and 7 bases respectively, with 18 bases between them. The DNA for the CDR3 is TGTGCCACCAGTTTTCTCGGGGCTCACAATGAGCAGTACTTC. Translation gives CATSFLGAHNEQYF.

This clonotype was counted only a few times. The chain carries TRBV20-1 and TRBJ2-7, with no clear D. The V end lost 1 base, the J end lost 2 bases, and 12 bases lay between the germline ends. The CDR3 runs 14 residues. Germline V gene lookup returns CDR1 DFQATT and CDR2 SNEGSKA (reference sequence). The CDR3 sequence is CSARGAQKPYEQYF. The CDR3 bases are TGCAGTGCTAGAGGGGCACAGAAGCCCTACGAGCAGTACTTC.

V is TRBV5-1 and J is TRBJ2-1; TRBD2 matches 7 bases. Germline V gene lookup returns CDR1 SGHRS and CDR2 YFSETQ. The ends lost 7 bases at V and 5 bases at J; junction bases unmatched: 15. This CDR3 has 16 residues. Here the CDR3 reads CASLAEAGTRHNEQFF. The CDR3 DNA is TGCGCCAGCCTAGCCGAAGCGGGAACAAGACACAATGAGCAGTTCTTC.

V is TRBV7-2 and J is TRBJ2-3; TRBD2 aligns across 9 bases. Per the germline V gene, CDR1 is SGHTA and CDR2 is FQGNSA. The V gene end was trimmed by 9 bases and the J gene end by 2 bases; junction bases not matched to a gene: 6. This CDR3 comprises 14 residues. CDR3 bases: TGTGCCAGTAGCGGGAGAGTCCTCACAGATACGCAGTATTTT. This codes for CASSGRVLTDTQYF.

The chain recombines TRBV6-6 with TRBJ1-5; weak D call: TRBD1 (5 bases). Per germline, CDR1 MNHNY and CDR2 SVGAGI (reference sequence). V lost 8 bases to trimming and J lost 0 bases, with 11 bases between them. The CDR3 contains 14 residues. DNA for the CDR3: TGTGCCAGCGGGGGTTCCGATAGCAATCAGCCCCAGCATTTT. Translation gives CASGGSDSNQPQHF.

The V gene is TRBV7-2, the J gene TRBJ1-6; D is uncertain. The CDR3 loop spans 14 amino acids. Germline CDR1 is SGHTA and CDR2 is FQGNSA. V dropped 2 bases and J dropped 9 bases, with 11 bases sitting between them. CDR3 coding DNA: TGTGCCAGCAGCTTAACGTCCGGTAGTTCACCCCTCCACTTT. It encodes CASSLTSGSSPLHF.

The chain is built from TRBV7-2 and TRBJ2-1, with D possibly being TRBD1 (6 bases). Germline CDR1 and CDR2: SGHTA and FQGNSA. Trimming left V 5 bases short and J 2 bases short, with 13 bases between. The CDR3 has 15 residues. In DNA, the CDR3 is TGTGCCAGCAGCGTCAGGGGCCTTCCCTACAATGAGCAGTTCTTC. Its translation is CASSVRGLPYNEQFF.

The V gene is TRBV4-1, the J gene TRBJ1-1, with D perhaps TRBD1 (5 bases). V was cut by 0 bases and J by 9 bases, with 8 bases left in between. Germline V CDR1 and CDR2: MGHRA, YSYEKL. This CDR3 has 12 residues. The CDR3 coding sequence is TGCGCCAGCAGCCAAGACGAGGGGAAAGCTTTCTTT. As protein: CASSQDEGKAFF.

CDR3 region: CATSRLGQPQHF. CDR3 nucleotides: TGTGCCACCAGCAGATTAGGCCAGCCCCAGCATTTT. The rearrangement joins TRBV15 to TRBJ1-5; D is unclear. CDR1 and CDR2 (germline): LNHNV, YYDKDF (reference sequence). Trimming removed 2 bases at V and 7 bases at J, with 6 bases between. CDR3 length: 12 residues.

This chain links TRBV30 with TRBJ2-7, with D possibly TRBD1 on 6 matching bases. Trimming took 1 base from V and 4 from J, leaving 11 bases between them. The germline CDR1 and CDR2 sequences are GTSNPN and SVGIG (reference sequence). The CDR3 length is 13 residues. The CDR3: CAWSGDTPYEQYF. The CDR3 coding sequence is TGTGCCTGGAGTGGGGACACCCCGTACGAGCAGTACTTC.

This clonotype occurred a few times. The rearrangement links TRBV15 to TRBJ2-1; D remains ambiguous. CDR3 length equals 12 residues. V shed 7 bases and J shed 6 bases, with 10 bases lying between them. CDR1 is LNHNV, CDR2 YYDKDF, per germline (reference sequence). The chain's CDR3 is CATTPDANEQFF. Here the CDR3 DNA reads TGTGCCACCACCCCGGACGCCAATGAGCAGTTCTTC.

J is TRBJ2-5 and V is TRBV7-2, with TRBD2 matching 8 bases. CDR3 length equals 16 residues. CDR1 is SGHTA, CDR2 FQGNSA, per germline. V shed 3 bases, J shed 5 bases, and the junction held 11 bases outside the gene matches. CDR3 in amino acids: CASSLAGGGSGETQYF. The CDR3 nucleotides read TGTGCCAGCAGCTTGGCGGGAGGAGGGTCTGGGGAGACCCAGTACTTC.

This clonotype occurred many times. The rearrangement joins TRBV29-1 to TRBJ2-5; D tentatively fits TRBD1 or TRBD2 (6 bases each). The length of the CDR3 is 13 residues. The germline V gene has CDR1 SQVTM and CDR2 ANQGSEA. Trimming took off 7 bases at V and 3 bases at J, with 15 bases between the two ends. The CDR3 DNA is TGCAGCGCTGGGGGGACATCCGAAGAGACCCAGTACTTC. Protein sequence: CSAGGTSEETQYF.

The genes are TRBV12-3 or TRBV12-4 and TRBJ2-3; a weak D match, TRBD2 (5 bases). CDR3 length equals 15 residues. Trimming cost V 5 bases and J 0 bases, with 12 bases left between them. DNA of the CDR3: TGTGCCAGCAGTCCGTACACGGGGAGCACAGATACGCAGTATTTT. Translating it yields CASSPYTGSTDTQYF.

This clonotype was seen just once. The CDR3 sequence: CASSPGTGAYQPQHF. For the CDR3, the DNA is TGTGCCAGCAGCCCCGGGACAGGGGCCTATCAGCCCCAGCATTTT. J is TRBJ1-5 and V is TRBV5-6; TRBD1 matches at 10 bases. The germline CDR1 and CDR2 sequences are SGHDT and YYEEEE. The CDR3 totals 15 residues. The V gene end was trimmed by 4 bases and the J gene end by 5 bases; junction bases not matched to a gene: 6.

In its sample, this clonotype was seen a few times. The V and J genes are TRBV6-2 or TRBV6-3 and TRBJ2-4, with 12 bases fitting TRBD2. In germline, CDR1 is MNHEY, CDR2 SVGEGT. CDR3 length equals 17 residues. The trim removed 5 bases at V and 4 bases at J, leaving 9 bases unmatched. CDR3 nucleotide sequence: TGTGCCAGCAGTCCTCTCGGACTAGCGGGGAATAAAAACATTCAGTACTTC. It specifies CASSPLGLAGNKNIQYF.

In regard to this clonotype: The junction shows a germline mismatch at one end, possibly a read error. V usage is TRBV4-2 and J usage is TRBJ1-4; D might be TRBD1 (6 bases). Germline V lookup: CDR1 LGHNA, CDR2 YNFKEQ. The CDR3 spans 18 residues. The CDR3 here is CASSQEWGRGATDEKLFF. Written as DNA, the CDR3 is TGTGCCAGCAGCCAAGAGTGGGGGCGCGGGGCAACTGATGAAAAACTGTTTTTT.